These 28 T cell receptor beta chains were sequenced from one sample in a study of regulatory T cells in long-lasting Graves disease. Regarding time point: newly diagnosed GD, antithyroid drugs for less than 3 months. There was RNA extracted from PBMCs, and the TCR library was made from it. Through Arm-PCR of CDR3 regions and iRepertoire HTBI primers, TCR beta libraries were built. From the multiplex PCR reads, TCRdb called clonotypes with MiXCR, one entry per CDR3 protein. Found here are roughly 610,000 distinct CDR3 sequences, roughly 16% of them singletons; the top ten hold 18%. These records were also assigned to another study, of T cells in Graves' hyperthyroidism and ophthalmopathy.

The sequenced sample was peripheral blood mononuclear cells (PBMCs), obtained at new diagnosis, from a patient treated with antithyroid drugs. These receptors came from a woman between 25 and 40 years old with Graves disease.

This rearrangement joins TRBV27 to TRBJ2-6; D ambiguous. Trimming cost V 0 bases and J 4 bases, with 10 bases left between them. Germline V CDR1 and CDR2: MNHEY, SMNVEV (reference sequence). The CDR3 has 16 amino acids. Here the CDR3 DNA reads TGTGCCAGCAGTTTATCCCTCGGTACCGGGGCCAACGTCCTGACTTTC. This encodes CASSLSLGTGANVLTF.

This sequence joins TRBV9 and TRBJ1-2, with D unresolved. The V gene lost 0 bases and the J gene lost 5 bases, with 8 bases spanning the gap. The germline gives CDR1 SGDLS, CDR2 YYNGEE. The CDR3 covers 13 residues. The CDR3 sequence: CASSVGLSYGYTF. The CDR3 DNA reads as TGTGCCAGCAGCGTAGGGCTCTCTTATGGCTACACCTTC.

This clonotype showed up just a few times. The chain carries TRBV6-1 and TRBJ2-1; 11 bases are a match to TRBD1. This CDR3 is built from 15 residues. The V segment lost 5 bases and the J segment 4 bases; nucleotides outside the gene matches: 4. CDR1 and CDR2 from the germline V gene are MNHNS and SASEGT. The CDR3: CASSMDRGLYNEQFF. CDR3 sequence (DNA): TGTGCCAGCAGTATGGACAGGGGGCTATACAATGAGCAGTTCTTC.

This clonotype has more than one count but fewer than ten. The chain couples TRBV24-1 to TRBJ2-3, with 10 bases fitting TRBD2. Trimming cost V 2 bases and J 6 bases; bases outside gene matches: 10. The length of the CDR3 is 17 residues. Germline V CDR1 and CDR2: KGHDR, SFDVKD. CDR3 in amino acids: CATSDYRIAGGGDTQYF. The CDR3 DNA follows: TGTGCCACCAGTGATTATAGAATAGCGGGAGGAGGTGATACGCAGTATTTT.

The rearrangement uses TRBV29-1 and TRBJ2-5; D is ambiguous. The CDR3 sequence is 14 residues long. Deletions cut 4 bases from V and 1 base from J, with 13 bases between. Germline assignment: CDR1 SQVTM and CDR2 ANQGSEA. The CDR3 nucleotides are TGCAGCGTTGTTACCAGGTGGATCCAAGAGACCCAGTACTTC. It specifies CSVVTRWIQETQYF.

This clonotype was observed at least ten times. The V gene is TRBV12-3 or TRBV12-4, the J gene TRBJ2-3; a possible D gene is TRBD1 (6 bases). Trimming stripped 6 bases from V and 5 bases from J, with 18 bases between. This CDR3 contains 15 residues. In DNA, the CDR3 is TGTGCCAGCAGCCCTCAGGGGACCCATCAAGATACGCAGTATTTT. Residues: CASSPQGTHQDTQYF.

This clonotype was seen a few times. The chain combines TRBV4-2 with TRBJ2-1; D remains unclear. Trimming pared 1 base from V and 0 bases from J, leaving 10 bases between. CDR3 length equals 16 residues. Germline values: CDR1 LGHNA, CDR2 YNFKEQ. The CDR3 loop reads CASSQASSNSYNEQFF. DNA of the CDR3: TGTGCCAGCAGCCAAGCCTCGTCGAACTCCTACAATGAGCAGTTCTTC.

Worth noting for this clonotype: A read error may produce the germline difference seen at one junction end. The V gene is TRBV20-1, the J gene TRBJ1-6; 7 bases agree with TRBD1. The CDR3 runs to 15 residues. Germline loops: CDR1 DFQATT, CDR2 SNEGSKA (reference sequence). The CDR3 DNA reads TGCAGTGCTAAAGCTGGGACAGCTGGTAATTCACCCCCCCACTTT. This translates into CSAKAGTAGNSPPHF.

This clonotype has a count of ten or more. J is TRBJ1-1 and V is TRBV29-1, with D unresolved. CDR1 and CDR2 (germline): SQVTM, ANQGSEA. The CDR3 is made up of 13 amino acids. V was pared by 4 bases and J by 0 bases, with 9 bases between. The CDR3 DNA is TGCAGCGTTGCCGGGAGGATGAACACTGAAGCTTTCTTT. This encodes CSVAGRMNTEAFF.

This clonotype was observed a handful of times. The V and J genes are TRBV5-4 and TRBJ1-1; D may be TRBD1 (5 bases). The ends were cut back, 7 bases at V and 1 base at J, with 11 bases in the middle. CDR1 is SGHNT and CDR2 is YYREEE in the germline V gene (reference sequence). There are 13 residues in the CDR3. CDR3 amino acids: CASGDRKNTEAFF. CDR3 in DNA: TGTGCCAGCGGCGACAGAAAGAACACTGAAGCTTTCTTT. Drawing the rest from reference TRBV5-4 and TRBJ1-1, the complete variable domain is ETGVTQSPTHLIKTRGQQVTLRCSSQSGHNTVSWYQQALGQGPQFIFQYYREEENGRGNFPPRFSGLQFPNYSSELNVNALELDDSALYLCASGDRKNTEAFFGQGTRLTVV.

The genes are TRBV6-1 and TRBJ2-7; a possible D gene is TRBD2 (7 bases). V dropped 7 bases and J dropped 4 bases, with 17 bases sitting between them. The germline CDR1 and CDR2 sequences are MNHNS and SASEGT. The CDR3 extends over 14 amino acids. The chain's CDR3 is CASTRGEQGYEQYF. The CDR3 region has the DNA TGTGCCAGCACCCGGGGGGAGCAGGGGTACGAGCAGTACTTC.

This clonotype appeared many times. Here the CDR3 DNA reads TGCAGTGCTTCCCGAATCTTGCGGGAGGGGGCCACAGATACGCAGTATTTT. This encodes CSASRILREGATDTQYF. The chain couples TRBV20-1 to TRBJ2-3, with 9 bases fitting TRBD2. The ends lost 5 bases at V and 2 bases at J; junction bases unmatched: 14. The CDR3 is made up of 17 amino acids. Germline V gene data show CDR1 as DFQATT and CDR2 as SNEGSKA (reference sequence).

The J gene is TRBJ2-4, the V gene TRBV5-1; D unresolved. The CDR3 spans 10 residues. V gave up 2 bases and J gave up 7 bases, with 1 base separating them. Germline V gene lookup returns CDR1 SGHRS and CDR2 YFSETQ. The CDR3: CASSFNIQYF. In DNA form, the CDR3 reads TGCGCCAGCAGCTTTAACATTCAGTACTTC.

This clonotype occurred a few times. V and J are TRBV20-1 and TRBJ2-1; 7 nucleotides agree with TRBD2. In germline, CDR1 is DFQATT, CDR2 SNEGSKA (reference sequence). The junction had 11 bases not matched to a gene; V was cut back by 2 bases and J by 4 bases. This CDR3 region has 16 residues. The CDR3 DNA follows: TGCAGTGCTAGATCCGTCCGCGGAGCGGGATACAATGAGCAGTTCTTC. Translated, it gives CSARSVRGAGYNEQFF.

The table lists this clonotype with a few counts. The V call is TRBV7-9, the J call TRBJ1-4, with 9 bases lining up with TRBD1. The CDR3 covers 19 residues. Trimming cost V 3 bases and J 1 base; bases outside gene matches: 12. Germline-derived CDR1 and CDR2 are SEHNR and FQNEAQ (reference sequence). The CDR3 sequence: CASSFAMTGGSRTNEKLFF. For the CDR3, the DNA is TGTGCCAGCAGCTTCGCGATGACAGGGGGTAGTAGAACTAATGAAAAACTGTTTTTT. Complete variable domain (other parts from reference TRBV7-9 and TRBJ1-4): DTGVSQNPRHKITKRGQNVTFRCDPISEHNRLYWYRQTLGQGPEFLTYFQNEAQLEKSRLLSDRFSAERPKGSFSTLEIQRTEQGDSAMYLCASSFAMTGGSRTNEKLFFGSGTQLSVL.

The V and J genes are TRBV29-1 and TRBJ2-2, with a tentative D call TRBD2 (6 bases). The V gene's germline CDR1 is SQVTM and CDR2 ANQGSEA. The CDR3 runs to 16 residues. Trimming took 4 bases from V and 2 from J, leaving 17 bases between them. The CDR3 sequence is CSVGGLREQNTGELFF. Written as DNA, the CDR3 is TGCAGCGTTGGGGGACTCCGGGAACAAAACACCGGGGAGCTGTTTTTT.

This clonotype was detected ten times or more. The chain has TRBV28 and TRBJ2-7; 7 nucleotides match TRBD1. In germline, CDR1 is MDHEN, CDR2 SYDVKM. The CDR3 loop spans 14 amino acids. With 4 bases clipped from V and 3 bases from J, the junction kept 6 bases outside the gene matches. CDR3 residues: CASSWGTADYEQYF. The CDR3 DNA sequence: TGTGCCAGCAGTTGGGGGACAGCCGACTACGAGCAGTACTTC.

This clonotype came up many times. CDR3 residues: CASSLVGGPEGGETQYF. The CDR3 DNA is TGTGCCAGCAGCTTAGTAGGGGGACCGGAAGGAGGAGAGACCCAGTACTTC. The V call is TRBV7-8, the J call TRBJ2-5; perhaps TRBD1 as D (6 bases). Trimming pared 1 base from V and 4 bases from J, leaving 19 bases between. CDR1 and CDR2 from the germline V gene are SGHVS and FQNEAQ. This CDR3 spans 17 amino acids. Filled out from reference TRBV7-8 and TRBJ2-5, the complete variable domain reads GAGVSQSPRYKVAKRGQDVALRCDPISGHVSLFWYQQALGQGPEFLTYFQNEAQLDKSGLPSDRFFAERPEGSVSTLKIQRTQQEDSAVYLCASSLVGGPEGGETQYFGPGTRLLVL.

This clonotype was seen only a few times. The chain recombines TRBV7-2 with TRBJ2-6; TRBD2 might be the D (6 bases). Trimming pared 6 bases from V and 1 base from J, leaving 7 bases between. Germline V gene data show CDR1 as SGHTA and CDR2 as FQGNSA. The CDR3 sequence is 14 residues long. CDR3 sequence reads: CASRRESGANVLTF. The CDR3 DNA reads TGTGCCAGCAGGCGGGAATCTGGGGCCAACGTCCTGACTTTC.

At least ten counts were recorded for this clonotype. The rearrangement joins TRBV2 to TRBJ1-2, with D uncertain. Between the trimmed V and J ends, which lost 6 bases and 8 bases, there was a span of 13 bases. Germline V lookup: CDR1 SNHLY, CDR2 FYNNEI. This CDR3 region has 12 residues. Here the CDR3 reads CASSNRKSGYTF. The CDR3 DNA follows: TGTGCCAGCAGCAACAGAAAATCAGGCTACACCTTC.

Only a few counts were recorded for this clonotype. This chain connects TRBV5-1 to TRBJ2-3, with 8 bases lining up with TRBD1. Germline V CDR1 and CDR2: SGHRS, YFSETQ. The CDR3 spans 14 residues. V lost 4 bases, J lost 2 bases, and 3 bases stayed unmatched. The CDR3 sequence is CASSRTGPTDTQYF. The CDR3 coding sequence is TGCGCCAGCAGCCGGACAGGGCCCACAGATACGCAGTATTTT. Drawing the rest from reference TRBV5-1 and TRBJ2-3, the complete variable domain is KAGVTQTPRYLIKTRGQQVTLSCSPISGHRSVSWYQQTPGQGLQFLFEYFSETQRNKGNFPGRFSGRQFSNSRSEMNVSTLELGDSALYLCASSRTGPTDTQYFGPGTRLTVL.

For this clonotype: This may come from a read error, since a much larger clone is one base off. As the CDR3 is not closed by the conserved phenylalanine or tryptophan, this likely results from a read error. V usage is TRBV12-3 or TRBV12-4 and J usage is TRBJ1-4, with 10 positions matching TRBD1. V trimming: 5 bases; J trimming: 8 bases; junction bases outside the gene matches: 8. This CDR3 has 15 residues. The CDR3 is CASSPGTGVDEKLFS. The CDR3 DNA reads as TGTGCCAGCAGTCCCGGGACAGGGGTCGACGAAAAACTGTTTTCT.

This clonotype was observed a handful of times. The V gene is TRBV3-1, the J gene TRBJ1-5; the D gene is possibly TRBD1 (5 bases). CDR1 LGHDT and CDR2 YNNKEL come from the germline V gene (reference sequence). The V end was cut by 11 bases, the J end by 4 bases, with 18 bases between. This CDR3 is 14 amino acids long. The CDR3 bases are TGTGCCGCGGGGCGCGGTCAAAGAAATCAGCCCCAGCATTTT. Protein: CAAGRGQRNQPQHF.

For this clonotype: At one end, the junction sequence differs from germline, possibly due to a read error. The chain recombines TRBV27 with TRBJ1-3; 10 bases align to TRBD1. Germline CDR1 reads MNHEY; CDR2 reads SMNVEV (reference sequence). The CDR3 loop spans 15 amino acids. The CDR3 spells CASSRDRGSGSTIYF. CDR3 bases: TGTGCCAGCAGCCGGGACAGGGGAAGTGGAAGCACCATATATTTT.

This clonotype occurred many times. The chain has TRBV5-1 and TRBJ2-2; D possibly corresponds to TRBD2 (6 bases). This CDR3 has 14 amino acids. Trimming pared 2 bases from V and 5 bases from J, leaving 10 bases between. Per the germline V gene, CDR1 is SGHRS and CDR2 is YFSETQ. The DNA for the CDR3 is TGCGCCAGCAGCTTCGGTAGCGGTACCGGGGAGCTGTTTTTT. This gives the protein CASSFGSGTGELFF.

This clonotype came up many times. The chain joins TRBV2 to TRBJ2-3, with D perhaps matching TRBD1 (7 bases). The CDR3 has 13 amino acids. CDR1 is SNHLY, CDR2 FYNNEI, per germline. Trimming shortened V by 9 bases and J by 0 bases, and 10 bases separated the two germline ends. In DNA, the CDR3 is TGTGCCAGACAGGGGACTAGCACAGATACGCAGTATTTT. Translation gives CARQGTSTDTQYF.

This clonotype was recorded at least ten times. The rearrangement uses TRBV20-1 and TRBJ1-1, with D perhaps matching TRBD1 (6 bases). Germline CDR1 and CDR2: DFQATT and SNEGSKA (reference sequence). The CDR3 is 14 amino acids. V lost 0 bases to trimming and J lost 5 bases, with 13 bases between them. The DNA of the CDR3 is TGCAGTGCTAGAGACGGGTCCCAGGGGACTGAAGCTTTCTTT. Encoded protein: CSARDGSQGTEAFF.

CDR3 coding DNA: TGTGCCAGCAGCTTGAGAGGTTCGGCAGTATCCTACAATGAGCAGTTCTTC. Translated, it gives CASSLRGSAVSYNEQFF. J is TRBJ2-1 and V is TRBV5-6; D not resolved. There are 17 residues in the CDR3. From germline, CDR1 is SGHDT and CDR2 YYEEEE. V dropped 1 base and J dropped 1 base, with 15 bases sitting between them.